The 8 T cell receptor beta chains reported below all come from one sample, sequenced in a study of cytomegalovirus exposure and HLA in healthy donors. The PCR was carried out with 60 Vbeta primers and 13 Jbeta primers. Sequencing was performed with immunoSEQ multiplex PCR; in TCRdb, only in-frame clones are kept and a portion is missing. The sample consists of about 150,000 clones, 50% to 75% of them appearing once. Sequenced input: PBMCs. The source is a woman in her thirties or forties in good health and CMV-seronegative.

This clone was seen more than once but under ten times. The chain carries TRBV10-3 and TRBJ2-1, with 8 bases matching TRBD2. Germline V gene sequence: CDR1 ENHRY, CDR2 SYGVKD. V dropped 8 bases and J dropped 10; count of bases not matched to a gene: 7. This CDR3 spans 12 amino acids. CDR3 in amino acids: CAIGAGADEQFF. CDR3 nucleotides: TGTGCCATCGGAGCGGGGGCAGACGAGCAGTTCTTC.

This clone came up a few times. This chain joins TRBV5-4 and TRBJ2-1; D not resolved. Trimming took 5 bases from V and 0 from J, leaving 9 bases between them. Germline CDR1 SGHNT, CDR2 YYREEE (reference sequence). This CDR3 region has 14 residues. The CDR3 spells CASSAPGSYNEQFF. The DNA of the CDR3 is TGTGCCAGCAGTGCGCCGGGCTCCTACAATGAGCAGTTCTTC.

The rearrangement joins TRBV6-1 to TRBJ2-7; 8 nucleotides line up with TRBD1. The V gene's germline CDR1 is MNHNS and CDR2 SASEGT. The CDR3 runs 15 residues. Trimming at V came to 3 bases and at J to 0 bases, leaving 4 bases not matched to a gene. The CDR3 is CASSDRDRSSYEQYF. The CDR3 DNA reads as TGTGCCAGCAGTGACCGGGACAGGAGCTCCTACGAGCAGTACTTC.

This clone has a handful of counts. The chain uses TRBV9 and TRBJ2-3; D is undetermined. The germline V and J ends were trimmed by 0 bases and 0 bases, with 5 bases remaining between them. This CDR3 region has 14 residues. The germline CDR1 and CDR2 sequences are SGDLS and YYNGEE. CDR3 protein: CASSVDMSTDTQYF. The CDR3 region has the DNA TGTGCCAGCAGCGTAGATATGAGCACAGATACGCAGTATTTT.

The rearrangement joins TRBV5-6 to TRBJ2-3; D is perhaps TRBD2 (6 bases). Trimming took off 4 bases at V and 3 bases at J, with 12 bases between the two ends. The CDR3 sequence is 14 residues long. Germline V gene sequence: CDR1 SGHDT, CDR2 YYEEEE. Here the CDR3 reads CASSRGGRTDTQYF. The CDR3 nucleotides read TGTGCCAGCAGCAGGGGTGGGAGGACAGATACGCAGTATTTT.

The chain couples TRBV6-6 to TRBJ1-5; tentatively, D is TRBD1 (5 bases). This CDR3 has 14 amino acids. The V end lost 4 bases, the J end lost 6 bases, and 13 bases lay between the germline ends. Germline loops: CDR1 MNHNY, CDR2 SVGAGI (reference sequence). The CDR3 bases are TGTGCCAGCAGTTGCGAGCAGGGAGGTCAGCCCCAGCATTTT. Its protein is CASSCEQGGQPQHF.

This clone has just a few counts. The CDR3 loop is CATARVLGSPLHF. For the CDR3, the DNA is TGTGCCACCGCCCGGGTCTTGGGTTCACCCCTCCACTTT. The chain carries TRBV6-4 and TRBJ1-6; D is ambiguous. Germline V gene sequence: CDR1 MRHNA, CDR2 SNTAGT. The CDR3 runs 13 residues. Trimming removed 10 bases at V and 9 bases at J, with 16 bases between.

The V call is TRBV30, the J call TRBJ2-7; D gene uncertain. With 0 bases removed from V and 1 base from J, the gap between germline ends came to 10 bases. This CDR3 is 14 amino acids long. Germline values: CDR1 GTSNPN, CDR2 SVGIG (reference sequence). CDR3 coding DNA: TGTGCCTGGAGTGTAAGAAGAGATTCCTACGAGCAGTACTTC. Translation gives CAWSVRRDSYEQYF.